This T cell receptor beta chain emerged from a study of naive and memory T cell subsets. Sequential positive selection took CD4 T cells first, then CD8 T cells. Cells stained for CD3, CD4, CD8, CD45RA, CD27 and viability were sorted into four CD45RA/CD27 subsets. Study-wide findings and caveats: Findings for naive and memory subsets could not be checked against ground truth. Naive repertoires, especially CD8, held a few larger clonotypes, possibly memory cells re-expressing CD45RA.

Comment on this clonotype: Its antigen is undetermined.

The beta constant-region primer was an equimolar mix of two oligonucleotides covering TRBC1 and TRBC2. TCRdb processed the UMI-ligation and nested PCR reads anew with MiXCR; each CDR3 protein has one entry. The table includes 130,000 to 150,000 distinct CDR3 sequences, 17% detected once. The CDR3 length is 14 residues. CDR1 is SNHLY, CDR2 FYNNEI, per germline. This chain links TRBV2 with TRBJ2-2; 7 nucleotides agree with TRBD2. This TCR was sampled from a human donor in good health. Input material: naive CD4+ T cells from blood. CDR3 loop: CGASGSPNTGELFF. The CDR3 DNA reads as TGTGGGGCTAGCGGATCCCCGAACACCGGGGAGCTGTTTTTT.